Sequencing of this TCR beta chain was carried out in a study of cytomegalovirus exposure and HLA in healthy donors. Overall study context: In a later analysis, the 100 to 150 validation repertoires were reported to have used the same platform as the approximately 700 first-cohort repertoires.

The assay was immunoSEQ multiplex PCR, and TCRdb's table has in-frame clones only and misses some. Among 200,000 to 300,000 clones listed, 80% to 95% were seen once. Turning to this clone: Its matching antigen is unknown.

Study-level findings and limits: In vitro checks showed that a few CMV-associated chains really do target CMV antigens. The study put 150 or so TCR beta chains on its list as cytomegalovirus-associated. It was found in a later analysis that first-cohort TCR clusters tended to co-occur in the approximately 130 validation repertoires.

Trimming cost V 5 bases and J 7 bases; bases outside gene matches: 5. CDR3 length: 13 residues. Germline V gives CDR1 MNHEY, CDR2 SVGAGI. The sequence was collected from a young woman in good health and CMV-seronegative. The V gene is TRBV6-5, the J gene TRBJ1-2; 9 bases align to TRBD1. The sample consisted of PBMCs. CDR3 region: CASSRQGGGGYTF. CDR3 DNA: TGTGCCAGCAGTCGACAGGGGGGTGGTGGCTACACCTTC.